These T cell receptor beta chains were read from a single sample in a study of T-cell memory formation after mild COVID-19. TCRdb fed the 5' RACE reads into MiXCR, producing one record per CDR3 protein. The sample contains around 250,000 distinct CDR3 sequences, roughly 10% of which appear only once. Sequenced input: PBMCs or a T cell subset sorted from them (not recorded which). These TCRs come from a man aged 18 to 30 who had mild COVID-19 (a few samples of this study predate the infection). Cell type and time point are not known. Each CDR3 is given with its conserved first and last residue. A D gene is named only where the DNA matches it firmly. Clone size is given for some rows only: seen once, a few or many times, or a class if the clone is expanded.

few | TRBJ2-5 | NA | TRBV27 | TGTGCCAGCAGTCCGGCGGGGTTCCAAGAGACCCAGTACTTC | CASSPAGFQETQYF
many | TRBJ2-1 | TRBD2 | TRBV10-3 | TGTGCCATCAGTTTAGGAGGGACTAGCGGGGGGGCTGGTGAGCAGTTCTTC | CAISLGGTSGGAGEQFF
NA | TRBJ2-7 | TRBD2 | TRBV7-8 | TGTGCCAGCAGCTTAGACACTAGCGGGGGCGGCTCCTACGAGCAGTACTTC | CASSLDTSGGGSYEQYF
NA | TRBJ2-4 | NA | TRBV7-2 | TGTGCCAGCAGTCCCCTCGACTACCCGGGAAACATTCAGTACTTC | CASSPLDYPGNIQYF
few | TRBJ2-4 | NA | TRBV11-2 | TGTGCCAGCAGCCCGCGCAGGGGACTAGCCAAAAACATTCAGTACTTC | CASSPRRGLAKNIQYF
many | TRBJ2-1 | TRBD1 | TRBV11-2 | TGTGCCAGCAGCCACGGGACAGGGGGACGCCTCTCCTACAATGAGCAGTTCTTC | CASSHGTGGRLSYNEQFF
few | TRBJ1-2 | NA | TRBV7-9 | TGTGCCAGCAGCCTAGGGAGGACAGTCCTCCGGGGCTATGGCTACACCTTC | CASSLGRTVLRGYGYTF
NA | TRBJ1-1 | TRBD1 | TRBV7-6 | TGTGCCAGCAGCCCAGGGGTATCAGGGGGGAACACTGAAGCTTTCTTT | CASSPGVSGGNTEAFF
NA | TRBJ2-2 | NA | TRBV7-9 | TGTGCCAGCAGCGCGACAGTTGGGGAGCTGTTTTTT | CASSATVGELFF
NA | TRBJ1-2 | NA | TRBV28 | TGTGCCAGCAGACCCTCGGCAGAGTATGGCTACACCTTC | CASRPSAEYGYTF